This TCR beta chain was retrieved from a study of regulatory dendritic cells for organ transplantation. The wider study: Dendritic cell cultures received LPS on day 6. Study findings and constraints: Memory CD8+ T cells were the most oligoclonal; naive cells were highly diverse.

Trimming took 5 bases from V and 2 from J; bases not matched to a gene: 7. CDR3 length: 14 amino acids. The germline gives CDR1 GTSNPN, CDR2 SVGIG (reference sequence). The protocol was immunoSEQ multiplex PCR, while the TCRdb copy is restricted to in-frame clones and leaves out a portion. The data contain some 18,000 clones, 70% to 85% of them singletons. Sorted T cells were CFSE-labeled and cultured 4 to 5 days with allogeneic regulatory or mature dendritic cells at 1:10. As to this clone: Antigen specificity is unknown.

The genes are TRBV30 and TRBJ2-5, with 8 bases that match TRBD2. The sequence came from a human donor in good health. The sequenced material came from memory CD4+ T cells from blood cultured with regulatory dendritic cells. Subset here: CD45RO+ memory T cells. The CDR3 protein is CAWSRGGRQETQYF. For the CDR3, the DNA is TGTGCCTGGTCTCGCGGGGGGCGTCAAGAGACCCAGTACTTC.